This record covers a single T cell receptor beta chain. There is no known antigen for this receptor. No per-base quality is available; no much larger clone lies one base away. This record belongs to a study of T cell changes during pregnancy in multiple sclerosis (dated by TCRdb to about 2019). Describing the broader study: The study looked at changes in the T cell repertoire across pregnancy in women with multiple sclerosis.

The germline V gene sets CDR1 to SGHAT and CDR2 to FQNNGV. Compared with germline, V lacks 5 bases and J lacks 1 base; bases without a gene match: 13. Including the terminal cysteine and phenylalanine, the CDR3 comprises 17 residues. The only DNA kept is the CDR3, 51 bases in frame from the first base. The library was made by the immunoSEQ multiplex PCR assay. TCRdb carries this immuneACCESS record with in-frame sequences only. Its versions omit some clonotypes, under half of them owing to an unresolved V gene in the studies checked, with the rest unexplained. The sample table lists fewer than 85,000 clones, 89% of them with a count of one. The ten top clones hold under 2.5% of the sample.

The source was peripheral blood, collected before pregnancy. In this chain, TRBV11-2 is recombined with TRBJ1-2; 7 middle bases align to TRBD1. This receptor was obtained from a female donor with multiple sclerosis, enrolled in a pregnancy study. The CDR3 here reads CASSLSIGTAINYGYTF. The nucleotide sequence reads TGTGCCAGCAGCCTGAGCATCGGGACAGCTATTAACTATGGCTACACCTTC.